These 27 T cell receptor beta chains originate from one sample sequenced in a study of shared clonotypes between healthy human individuals. TCRdb's table, derived via immunoSEQ multiplex PCR, lists solely in-frame clones and lacks some. Among about 1.1 million clones listed, about 80% were seen once. The sequenced sample consisted of memory CD4+ T cells from PBMCs. Subset reported: CD45RA-negative fraction. The receptors originated from a man in his late teens or twenties in good health. Some clones in this sample may be carry-over from other donors' samples.

This chain uses TRBV21-1 with TRBJ1-2; the tabulated D call, TRBD1, remains unverified against the DNA. TRBV21-1 is a pseudogene. The CDR3 has 13 amino acids. In DNA, the CDR3 is TGTGCCAGCAGCAACAGGTTTAACTATGGCTACACCTTC. Translating it yields CASSNRFNYGYTF.

Comment on this clone: With a much larger clone just one base away, this may be a read error. Other DNA sequences within the sample encode an identical CDR3. This chain joins TRBV28 and TRBJ2-1; D gene ambiguous. The ends were cut back, 9 bases at V and 3 bases at J, with 21 bases in the middle. Germline V gene lookup returns CDR1 MDHEN and CDR2 SYDVKM. CDR3 length: 16 residues. The CDR3 spells CASSPIQSRRYNEQFF. The DNA for the CDR3 is TGTGCCAGTAGCCCCATACAATCTCGGCGCTACAATGAGCAGTTCTTC.

The chain uses TRBV7-6 and TRBJ2-2; D call uncertain. Germline CDR1 reads SGHVS; CDR2 reads FNYEAQ. The CDR3 spans 14 residues. Trimming pared 6 bases from V and 1 base from J, leaving 9 bases between. The CDR3 region is CASRSTRNTGELFF. CDR3 in DNA: TGTGCCAGCAGATCGACAAGGAACACCGGGGAGCTGTTTTTT. Full variable domain (outside the CDR3, taken from reference TRBV7-6 and TRBJ2-2): GAGVSQSPRYKVTKRGQDVALRCDPISGHVSLYWYRQALGQGPEFLTYFNYEAQQDKSGLPNDRFSAERPEGSISTLTIQRTEQRDSAMYRCASRSTRNTGELFFGEGSRLTVL.

The J gene is TRBJ1-4, the V gene TRBV27, with D unclear. CDR1 and CDR2 from the germline V gene are MNHEY and SMNVEV (reference sequence). V dropped 5 bases and J dropped 13 bases, with 5 bases sitting between them. The CDR3 has 9 amino acids. CDR3 amino acids: CASSRRLFF. The CDR3 coding sequence is TGTGCCAGCAGTAGAAGACTGTTTTTT. The variable domain in full, completed from reference TRBV27 and TRBJ1-4, reads EAQVTQNPRYLITVTGKKLTVTCSQNMNHEYMSWYRQDPGLGLRQIYYSMNVEVTDKGDVPEGYKVSRKEKRNFPLILESPSPNQTSLYFCASSRRLFFGSGTQLSVL.

On this clone itself: Other DNA variants within this sample encode the same CDR3. The chain recombines TRBV5-4 with TRBJ1-4; D perhaps matches TRBD1 (5 bases). The CDR3 sequence is 15 residues long. Trimming removed 4 bases at V and 0 bases at J, with 10 bases between. In germline, CDR1 is SGHNT, CDR2 YYREEE (reference sequence). CDR3 loop: CASSPQGATNEKLFF. The CDR3 nucleotides read TGTGCCAGCAGCCCGCAAGGGGCAACTAATGAAAAACTGTTTTTT.

This clone has just one count. The chain couples TRBV7-9 to TRBJ2-3; 7 bases are shared with TRBD1. Germline-derived CDR1 and CDR2 are SEHNR and FQNEAQ (reference sequence). The CDR3 is 15 amino acids. J gave up 1 base and V 2 bases, and 3 bases lay outside the gene matches. The DNA for the CDR3 is TGTGCCAGCAGCTTAAGACAGGGCCGCACAGATACGCAGTATTTT. This gives the protein CASSLRQGRTDTQYF. Full variable domain (outside the CDR3, taken from reference TRBV7-9 and TRBJ2-3): DTGVSQNPRHKITKRGQNVTFRCDPISEHNRLYWYRQTLGQGPEFLTYFQNEAQLEKSRLLSDRFSAERPKGSFSTLEIQRTEQGDSAMYLCASSLRQGRTDTQYFGPGTRLTVL.

The V call is TRBV2, the J call TRBJ2-7; D possibly matches TRBD1 or TRBD2 (5 bases each). The CDR3 has 14 residues. Trimming cost V 4 bases and J 0 bases, with 10 bases left between them. Germline V gene lookup returns CDR1 SNHLY and CDR2 FYNNEI. CDR3 amino acids: CASSVEDNSYEQYF. The CDR3 region has the DNA TGTGCCAGCAGTGTGGAGGACAACTCCTACGAGCAGTACTTC.

The CDR3 nucleotides are TGCAGCGTTGTTTCCGGGACAGGGGGCCCTCTCGGCTATGGCTACACCTTC. Translated, it gives CSVVSGTGGPLGYGYTF. The chain links TRBV29-1 to TRBJ1-2, with TRBD1 matching 12 bases. V was pared by 4 bases and J by 4 bases, with 13 bases of the junction left unmatched. Germline-derived CDR1 and CDR2 are SQVTM and ANQGSEA. CDR3 length: 17 residues.

The V and J genes are TRBV7-2 and TRBJ2-7, with 9 bases that match TRBD2. CDR3 size: 16 residues. J lost 0 bases, V lost 3 bases, and 6 bases had no gene match. CDR1 is SGHTA, CDR2 FQGNSA, per germline. CDR3 sequence (DNA): TGTGCCAGCAGCTTCACTAGCGGGCTAAGCTCCTACGAGCAGTACTTC. Translation gives CASSFTSGLSSYEQYF.

The chain joins TRBV9 to TRBJ2-7; the D is unclear. The germline V and J ends were trimmed by 0 bases and 4 bases, with 11 bases remaining between them. Germline CDR1 and CDR2: SGDLS and YYNGEE. This CDR3 region has 14 residues. The CDR3 bases are TGTGCCAGCAGCGTAGAAGGCGACCCATACGAGCAGTACTTC. Protein: CASSVEGDPYEQYF.

The rearrangement uses TRBV19 and TRBJ2-7, with 7 bases that match TRBD1. V dropped 7 bases and J dropped 4; count of bases not matched to a gene: 13. Germline loops: CDR1 LNHDA, CDR2 SQIVND (reference sequence). The CDR3 spans 15 residues. The CDR3 reads CASTPTVQGIYEQYF. CDR3 bases: TGTGCCAGTACCCCTACTGTACAGGGGATTTACGAGCAGTACTTC. The variable domain in full, completed from reference TRBV19 and TRBJ2-7, reads DGGITQSPKYLFRKEGQNVTLSCEQNLNHDAMYWYRQDPGQGLRLIYYSQIVNDFQKGDIAEGYSVSREKKESFPLTVTSAQKNPTAFYLCASTPTVQGIYEQYFGPGTRLTVT.

This clone was detected ten times or more. The CDR3 protein is CASSRGGAGGYTF. CDR3 nucleotides: TGTGCCAGCAGTCGAGGGGGCGCGGGTGGCTACACCTTC. This chain links TRBV28 with TRBJ1-2; 7 bases align to TRBD1. Losses at the gene ends were 5 bases for V and 7 bases for J; bases not matched to a gene: 7. The CDR3 length is 13 residues. Germline values: CDR1 MDHEN, CDR2 SYDVKM.

The sample holds one count of this clone. The chain couples TRBV7-9 to TRBJ2-7; 9 bases agree with TRBD1. Germline V gene lookup returns CDR1 SEHNR and CDR2 FQNEAQ (reference sequence). The CDR3 sequence is 13 residues long. With V trimmed by 4 bases and J by 6 bases, 4 bases remained unmatched. The CDR3 here is CASSSGQGSEQYF. The DNA for the CDR3 is TGTGCCAGCAGCTCGGGACAGGGCAGCGAGCAGTACTTC.

The chain uses TRBV2 and TRBJ2-3; 9 bases match TRBD2. The CDR3 sequence is 17 residues long. Losses at the gene ends were 2 bases for V and 4 bases for J; bases not matched to a gene: 10. Germline V CDR1 and CDR2: SNHLY, FYNNEI. CDR3 bases: TGTGCCAGCAGTGAACTAGCGGGACGTTTGGGAGCAGATACGCAGTATTTT. Its protein is CASSELAGRLGADTQYF.

This chain uses TRBV28 with TRBJ2-7, with a possible D match to TRBD2 (6 bases). V was pared by 6 bases and J by 1 base, with 13 bases between. This CDR3 comprises 14 residues. Per germline, CDR1 MDHEN and CDR2 SYDVKM. The chain's CDR3 is CASSPPGLSYEQYF. The CDR3 coding sequence is TGTGCCAGCAGCCCCCCGGGACTTTCCTACGAGCAGTACTTC.

This chain links TRBV4-2 with TRBJ1-1; 7 bases are a match to TRBD1. In germline, CDR1 is LGHNA, CDR2 YNFKEQ. The V segment lost 4 bases and the J segment 0 bases; nucleotides outside the gene matches: 8. The CDR3 is 16 amino acids. Here the CDR3 reads CASSLRQGGLNTEAFF. DNA for the CDR3: TGTGCCAGCAGCCTTAGACAGGGTGGGTTGAACACTGAAGCTTTCTTT.

The genes are TRBV29-1 and TRBJ2-5, with D possibly TRBD1 on 5 matching bases. With 6 bases removed from V and 4 bases from J, the gap between germline ends came to 12 bases. This CDR3 is 12 amino acids long. Germline V gene sequence: CDR1 SQVTM, CDR2 ANQGSEA. CDR3 loop: CSVVREGETQYF. For the CDR3, the DNA is TGCAGCGTCGTCAGGGAAGGAGAGACCCAGTACTTC.

The V call is TRBV9, the J call TRBJ2-2, with D possibly being TRBD1 or TRBD2 (5 bases each). Germline lookup yields CDR1 SGDLS and CDR2 YYNGEE. V lost 3 bases, J lost 5 bases, and 14 bases lay in between. There are 15 residues in the CDR3. CDR3 DNA sequence: TGTGCCAGCAGCGCCCGGGGCTTGGGAACCGGGGAGCTGTTTTTT. This gives the protein CASSARGLGTGELFF.

The rearrangement joins TRBV27 to TRBJ2-7, with 11 bases lining up with TRBD2. The CDR3 is 17 amino acids. Germline trimming cut 5 bases from V and 0 bases from J; bases unmatched to any gene: 9. CDR1 MNHEY and CDR2 SMNVEV come from the germline V gene (reference sequence). The CDR3: CASSLRPGTSGSYEQYF. Written as DNA, the CDR3 is TGTGCCAGCAGTCTCCGTCCCGGGACTAGCGGCTCCTACGAGCAGTACTTC.

Comment on this clone: A read error may produce the germline difference seen at one junction end. The CDR3: CASSLNRDTEKYF. The CDR3 DNA reads as TGTGCCAGCAGCTTAAACAGGGATACCGAGAAGTACTTC. This sequence joins TRBV7-3 and TRBJ2-7, with a tentative D call TRBD1 (6 bases). CDR1 is SGHTA and CDR2 is FQGTGA in the germline V gene. This CDR3 is built from 13 residues.

The table lists this clone with a count of one. The chain carries TRBV6-1 and TRBJ2-3; 9 bases map to TRBD1. CDR3 length equals 14 residues. V was clipped by 6 bases and J by 4 bases; unmatched bases: 5. CDR1 MNHNS and CDR2 SASEGT come from the germline V gene. CDR3 residues: CASSRDRAPDTQYF. CDR3 in DNA: TGTGCCAGCAGCCGGGACAGGGCCCCAGATACGCAGTATTTT.

The DNA for the CDR3 is TGCGCCAGCAGCGCCGGACAGGGGGAAAAACTGTTTTTT. Translating it yields CASSAGQGEKLFF. The rearrangement uses TRBV5-1 and TRBJ1-4, with 9 bases that match TRBD1. Germline trimming cut 4 bases from V and 8 bases from J; bases unmatched to any gene: 3. CDR1 and CDR2 (germline): SGHRS, YFSETQ. The CDR3 sequence is 13 residues long.

The V call is TRBV2, the J call TRBJ1-1; D not certain. This CDR3 is 14 amino acids long. CDR1 is SNHLY, CDR2 FYNNEI, per germline. The V end was cut by 5 bases, the J end by 0 bases, with 10 bases between. CDR3 DNA: TGTGCCAGCAGTCGTACACCCATGAACACTGAAGCTTTCTTT. Translation gives CASSRTPMNTEAFF.

This clone was seen repeatedly, ten times or more. The CDR3 region is CASTRTGSDTQYF. The CDR3 DNA is TGTGCCAGCACCCGGACAGGGTCAGATACGCAGTATTTT. V and J are TRBV9 and TRBJ2-3; 8 bases align to TRBD1. With 6 bases clipped from V and 4 bases from J, the junction kept 4 bases outside the gene matches. Per germline, CDR1 SGDLS and CDR2 YYNGEE. This CDR3 has 13 amino acids. Full variable domain (remainder filled in from reference TRBV9 and TRBJ2-3): DSGVTQTPKHLITATGQRVTLRCSPRSGDLSVYWYQQSLDQGLQFLIQYYNGEERAKGNILERFSAQQFPDLHSELNLSSLELGDSALYFCASTRTGSDTQYFGPGTRLTVL.

CDR3 sequence reads: CASSLRPVELRTDTQYF. CDR3 in DNA: TGTGCCAGCAGCTTACGGCCCGTTGAATTACGCACAGATACGCAGTATTTT. The chain recombines TRBV7-6 with TRBJ2-3; D unclear. V was trimmed by 2 bases and J by 1 base, leaving 16 bases between them. This CDR3 comprises 17 residues. The germline V gene encodes CDR1 SGHVS and CDR2 FNYEAQ.

The CDR3 DNA reads TGTGCCAGCAGCACGGCTCAGGGTTTAGGCTACACCTTC. Its protein product is CASSTAQGLGYTF. The J gene is TRBJ1-2, the V gene TRBV27; D is possibly TRBD1 (5 bases). The CDR3 runs 13 residues. Germline V gene data show CDR1 as MNHEY and CDR2 as SMNVEV (reference sequence). V shed 6 bases and J shed 8 bases, with 16 bases lying between them.

The CDR3 coding sequence is TGTGCCAGCAGCGTACGGGCGGGAGGGCCGGACGAGCAGTTCTTC. Its translation is CASSVRAGGPDEQFF. V gene TRBV9 combines with J gene TRBJ2-1; 9 bases agree with TRBD2. V trimming: 1 base; J trimming: 10 bases; junction bases outside the gene matches: 9. Looked up from germline, CDR1 is SGDLS and CDR2 is YYNGEE. The CDR3 runs 15 residues.